This T cell receptor beta chain appears in the sequencing data of a study of T cells after yellow fever vaccination. V trimming: 7 bases; J trimming: 2 bases; junction bases outside the gene matches: 5. Germline V gene data show CDR1 as DFQATT and CDR2 as SNEGSKA (reference sequence). This CDR3 has 14 residues. This clonotype has only a few counts. TCRdb re-called the 5' RACE reads through MiXCR, storing one row per CDR3 protein. The sample has 300,000 to 350,000 distinct CDR3 sequences, approximately 8% seen once. The material sequenced was PBMCs, taken about 41 days after the first yellow fever vaccination. This receptor was identified in a man aged 18-30 years who received the YFV17D yellow fever vaccine. The chain has TRBV20-1 and TRBJ2-7; 13 bases are a match to TRBD2. This chain's CDR3 is CSGLAGGLAYEQYF. Here the CDR3 DNA reads TGCAGTGGACTAGCGGGGGGCCTTGCCTACGAGCAGTACTTC.